The 31 T cell receptor beta chains below all came from one sample that was sequenced in a study of PD-L1 blockade in urothelial cancer. This table comes from immunoSEQ multiplex PCR, and its TCRdb copy is limited to in-frame clones, with some not included. The sample records about 52,000 clones, 70% to 80% being singletons. The material was PBMCs, obtained around atezolizumab (anti-PD-L1) treatment. These receptors originate from a man between 70 and 80 years old with urothelial cancer.

The chain joins TRBV2 to TRBJ2-3; 9 nucleotides align to TRBD1. Looked up from germline, CDR1 is SNHLY and CDR2 is FYNNEI. V shed 6 bases, J shed 4 bases, and the junction held 5 bases outside the gene matches. The CDR3 is 14 residues long. CDR3 DNA: TGTGCCAGCAGGGGGACAGGGAATGCAGATACGCAGTATTTT. This codes for CASRGTGNADTQYF.

The genes are TRBV19 and TRBJ1-5; D is perhaps TRBD1 (5 bases). V was shortened by 3 bases and J by 1 base, with 13 bases between the two germline ends. Per germline, CDR1 LNHDA and CDR2 SQIVND (reference sequence). The CDR3 totals 16 residues. The CDR3 loop is CASSINGGSSNQPQHF. The CDR3 DNA reads as TGTGCCAGTAGTATTAACGGGGGTTCCAGCAATCAGCCCCAGCATTTT.

This clone was recorded once. The chain couples TRBV5-6 to TRBJ1-1, with D hard to call. Trimming took 6 bases from V and 4 from J, leaving 13 bases between them. The CDR3 extends over 13 amino acids. Germline-derived CDR1 and CDR2 are SGHDT and YYEEEE. CDR3 protein: CASKTTGFTEAFF. In DNA form, the CDR3 reads TGTGCCAGCAAGACTACGGGTTTCACTGAAGCTTTCTTT.

This clone has a handful of counts. An end of the junction differs from the germline gene, which may be a read error. The gene calls are TRBV14 and TRBJ2-1, with D uncertain. This CDR3 comprises 11 residues. Per the germline V gene, CDR1 is SGHDN and CDR2 is FVKESK. In DNA, the CDR3 is TGTGCCAGCAGCCACTACGATGAGCAGTTCTTC. Translation gives CASSHYDEQFF.

The rearrangement joins TRBV7-6 to TRBJ2-7; D uncertain. V lost 4 bases, J lost 3 bases, and 13 bases lay in between. The CDR3 extends over 14 amino acids. The V gene's germline CDR1 is SGHVS and CDR2 FNYEAQ. The CDR3, as DNA: TGTGCCAGCAGCTCGTCTTGGGCCAACTACGAGCAGTACTTC. It translates to CASSSSWANYEQYF.

The chain joins TRBV19 to TRBJ2-2; a possible D gene is TRBD2 (6 bases). Germline CDR1 reads LNHDA; CDR2 reads SQIVND (reference sequence). The CDR3 extends over 14 amino acids. Trimming took off 0 bases at V and 6 bases at J, with 8 bases between the two ends. CDR3 coding DNA: TGTGCCAGTAGTATAGAGGAGGGACCCGGGGAGCTGTTTTTT. It is translated as CASSIEEGPGELFF.

This clone was detected only a few times. CDR3: CASSLDGTATDTQYF. The DNA of the CDR3 is TGTGCCAGCAGCTTAGATGGGACAGCCACAGATACGCAGTATTTT. This chain joins TRBV7-3 and TRBJ2-3; TRBD1 matches at 7 bases. V dropped 2 bases and J dropped 2; count of bases not matched to a gene: 4. Per germline, CDR1 SGHTA and CDR2 FQGTGA. The CDR3 covers 15 residues. Variable domain in full (rest from reference TRBV7-3 and TRBJ2-3): GAGVSQTPSNKVTEKGKYVELRCDPISGHTALYWYRQSLGQGPEFLIYFQGTGAADDSGLPNDRFFAVRPEGSVSTLKIQRTERGDSAVYLCASSLDGTATDTQYFGPGTRLTVL.

This chain uses TRBV4-3 with TRBJ2-6; no reliable D call. The CDR3 spans 16 residues. Germline CDR1 LGHNA, CDR2 YSLEER. Trimming took off 0 bases at V and 1 base at J, with 7 bases between the two ends. CDR3 protein: CASSQDVASGANVLTF. CDR3 sequence (DNA): TGCGCCAGCAGCCAAGATGTAGCTTCTGGGGCCAACGTCCTGACTTTC.

The gene calls are TRBV4-3 and TRBJ1-1; unclear D gene. V lost 0 bases, J lost 6 bases, and 8 bases lay in between. Per germline, CDR1 LGHNA and CDR2 YSLEER. This CDR3 contains 13 residues. The CDR3 region is CASSQESGSEAFF. For the CDR3, the DNA is TGCGCCAGCAGCCAAGAATCGGGATCTGAAGCTTTCTTT.

The rearrangement joins TRBV4-3 to TRBJ2-3; 7 bases are shared with TRBD2. J was trimmed by 9 bases and V by 3 bases; bases with no gene match: 18. The germline V gene has CDR1 LGHNA and CDR2 YSLEER. The CDR3 runs 17 residues. CDR3 nucleotide sequence: TGCGCCAGCAGCCATACCGGGACTAACTTGGGCCTTACGACGCAGTATTTT. Translated: CASSHTGTNLGLTTQYF.

CDR3 in DNA: TGCGCCAGCAGCTTGCAGGGTTCGGCTAATGAAAAACTGTTTTTT. Its translation: CASSLQGSANEKLFF. The V call is TRBV5-1, the J call TRBJ1-4; perhaps TRBD1 as D (5 bases). From germline, CDR1 is SGHRS and CDR2 YFSETQ. This CDR3 spans 15 amino acids. Trimming took 1 base from V and 3 from J, leaving 10 bases between them.

The chain is built from TRBV19 and TRBJ2-1, with TRBD2 matching 8 bases. The CDR3 extends over 12 amino acids. In germline, CDR1 is LNHDA, CDR2 SQIVND (reference sequence). Trimming took 6 bases from V and 8 from J; bases not matched to a gene: 3. The CDR3: CASSGLADEQFF. The CDR3 bases are TGTGCCAGTAGCGGACTAGCTGATGAGCAGTTCTTC. The whole variable domain, remainder taken from reference TRBV19 and TRBJ2-1, is DGGITQSPKYLFRKEGQNVTLSCEQNLNHDAMYWYRQDPGQGLRLIYYSQIVNDFQKGDIAEGYSVSREKKESFPLTVTSAQKNPTAFYLCASSGLADEQFFGPGTRLTVL.

This sequence joins TRBV5-6 and TRBJ2-4; D possibly corresponds to TRBD1 (5 bases). The ends were cut back, 4 bases at V and 3 bases at J, with 11 bases in the middle. The germline V gene has CDR1 SGHDT and CDR2 YYEEEE. The CDR3 runs to 14 residues. This chain's CDR3 is CASSPLGDKNIQYF. The CDR3 coding sequence is TGTGCCAGCAGCCCTTTAGGGGACAAAAACATTCAGTACTTC.

The gene calls are TRBV12-5 and TRBJ1-1; D remains unclear. This CDR3 is 13 amino acids long. From germline, CDR1 is LGHNT and CDR2 FRNRAP. V was cut by 2 bases and J by 2 bases, with 6 bases left in between. The CDR3 DNA follows: TGTGCTAGTGGTTTGTCAACTAACACTGAAGCTTTCTTT. Its translation is CASGLSTNTEAFF.

This clone was found once. This chain uses TRBV14 with TRBJ1-6, with 8 bases identical to TRBD1. The V and J ends lost 2 bases and 9 bases, in that order; junction bases with no gene match: 9. The CDR3 contains 16 residues. Germline CDR1 and CDR2: SGHDN and FVKESK. This CDR3 is CASSQLRTGIGSPLHF. CDR3 coding DNA: TGTGCCAGCAGCCAACTTAGGACAGGGATCGGTTCACCCCTCCACTTT. Full variable domain (remainder filled in from reference TRBV14 and TRBJ1-6): EAGVTQFPSHSVIEKGQTVTLRCDPISGHDNLYWYRRVMGKEIKFLLHFVKESKQDESGMPNNRFLAERTGGTYSTLKVQPAELEDSGVYFCASSQLRTGIGSPLHFGNGTRLTVT.

The DNA for the CDR3 is TGTGCCAGCAGTCCTCGTACAGGGGGGGTGGCTGGAGAAGAGACCCAGTACTTC. It is translated as CASSPRTGGVAGEETQYF. This rearrangement joins TRBV27 to TRBJ2-5, with a possible D match to TRBD1 (8 bases). Trimming removed 5 bases from V and 3 bases from J, with 25 bases in between. Germline CDR1 reads MNHEY; CDR2 reads SMNVEV (reference sequence). This CDR3 is built from 18 residues.

The rearrangement links TRBV5-4 to TRBJ2-3, with TRBD2 matching over 7 bases. The CDR3 extends over 15 amino acids. In germline, CDR1 is SGHNT, CDR2 YYREEE (reference sequence). The ends lost 1 base at V and 0 bases at J; junction bases unmatched: 2. The CDR3 here is CASSLREGSTDTQYF. The CDR3 DNA follows: TGTGCCAGCAGCTTGAGGGAGGGTAGCACAGATACGCAGTATTTT.

V usage is TRBV28 and J usage is TRBJ2-3, with TRBD2 as a possible D gene (6 bases). The CDR3 has 17 amino acids. V lost 4 bases, J lost 2 bases, and 19 bases lay in between. Germline V gene lookup returns CDR1 MDHEN and CDR2 SYDVKM. The CDR3 is CASSSPFSLADTDTQYF. The CDR3 DNA reads as TGTGCCAGCAGTTCCCCCTTTTCGTTAGCGGACACAGATACGCAGTATTTT.

In its sample, this clone was seen a few times. The chain carries TRBV5-1 and TRBJ2-3; 11 bases are a match to TRBD1. CDR1 is SGHRS, CDR2 YFSETQ, per germline. V was pared by 5 bases and J by 6 bases, with 5 bases of the junction left unmatched. The CDR3 length is 14 residues. As DNA, the CDR3 is TGCGCCAGCAGTCAAGGGACAGGGGGTGATACGCAGTATTTT. Its protein product is CASSQGTGGDTQYF.

CDR3 loop: CASSPGVAGYTF. The CDR3 nucleotides read TGTGCCAGCAGCCCAGGGGTTGCTGGCTACACCTTC. This chain joins TRBV7-9 and TRBJ1-2, with TRBD1 as a possible D gene (6 bases). Deletions cut 5 bases from V and 7 bases from J, with 11 bases between. Germline assignment: CDR1 SEHNR and CDR2 FQNEAQ (reference sequence). The CDR3 is 12 amino acids.

The chain carries TRBV7-2 and TRBJ2-7, with D maybe TRBD2 (5 bases). V was trimmed by 3 bases and J by 0 bases, leaving 9 bases between them. The germline V gene encodes CDR1 SGHTA and CDR2 FQGNSA. The CDR3 has 14 amino acids. Here the CDR3 DNA reads TGTGCCAGCAGCTTGGGGAGCCACTCCTACGAGCAGTACTTC. Its protein is CASSLGSHSYEQYF. Supplemented by reference TRBV7-2 and TRBJ2-7, the full variable domain reads GAGVSQSPSNKVTEKGKDVELRCDPISGHTALYWYRQSLGQGLEFLIYFQGNSAPDKSGLPSDRFSAERTGGSVSTLTIQRTQQEDSAVYLCASSLGSHSYEQYFGPGTRLTVT.

This clone was recorded once. The chain carries TRBV6-5 and TRBJ2-3, with D perhaps matching TRBD1 (5 bases). CDR3 length: 15 residues. The germline V gene has CDR1 MNHEY and CDR2 SVGAGI. The V end lost 5 bases, the J end lost 3 bases, and 15 bases lay between the germline ends. The DNA of the CDR3 is TGTGCCAGCAGTAGGACAATCGACAGAACAGATACGCAGTATTTT. Translated: CASSRTIDRTDTQYF.

This clone appeared many times. V is TRBV19 and J is TRBJ2-7; D is ambiguous. Germline V lookup: CDR1 LNHDA, CDR2 SQIVND (reference sequence). The CDR3 runs to 11 residues. The V end was cut by 10 bases, the J end by 2 bases, with 9 bases between. CDR3 DNA sequence: TGTGCCACGTCAGAAGCCTACGAGCAGTACTTC. Its protein is CATSEAYEQYF. The entire variable domain, with the rest obtained from reference TRBV19 and TRBJ2-7, is as follows: DGGITQSPKYLFRKEGQNVTLSCEQNLNHDAMYWYRQDPGQGLRLIYYSQIVNDFQKGDIAEGYSVSREKKESFPLTVTSAQKNPTAFYLCATSEAYEQYFGPGTRLTVT.

This clone is labeled as medium-sized. The chain has TRBV7-8 and TRBJ1-5; TRBD1 aligns across 8 bases. Looked up from germline, CDR1 is SGHVS and CDR2 is FQNEAQ. The junction had 11 bases not matched to a gene; V was cut back by 5 bases and J by 2 bases. The CDR3 totals 17 residues. The CDR3: CASSPNQGAGGNQPQHF. In DNA form, the CDR3 reads TGTGCCAGCAGCCCCAATCAGGGGGCAGGAGGCAATCAGCCCCAGCATTTT.

The J gene is TRBJ2-7, the V gene TRBV7-2; D might be TRBD1 (6 bases). The CDR3 length is 15 residues. CDR1 and CDR2 from the germline V gene are SGHTA and FQGNSA. Between the trimmed V and J ends, which lost 3 bases and 4 bases, there was a span of 16 bases. The CDR3 sequence is CASSFYRVGTYEQYF. The CDR3 coding sequence is TGTGCCAGCAGCTTCTACAGGGTGGGGACGTACGAGCAGTACTTC.

The chain joins TRBV5-3 to TRBJ2-4; D unclear. TRBV5-3 is annotated as an ORF whose role is uncertain. The CDR3 totals 10 residues. Trimming took 4 bases from V and 10 from J, leaving 6 bases between them. CDR3 DNA sequence: TGTGCCAGAAGCCGGTGGATTCAGTACTTC. It specifies CARSRWIQYF.

This chain joins TRBV19 and TRBJ2-3; TRBD2 matches 7 bases. From germline, CDR1 is LNHDA and CDR2 SQIVND (reference sequence). Trimming removed 8 bases from V and 0 bases from J; junction bases left unmatched: 8. The CDR3 contains 15 residues. The CDR3 loop reads CASSAGVTSTDTQYF. The CDR3 coding sequence is TGTGCCAGTTCGGCGGGGGTCACTAGCACAGATACGCAGTATTTT.

The V call is TRBV7-9, the J call TRBJ2-5; maybe TRBD2 (6 bases). This CDR3 has 17 amino acids. The germline V and J ends were trimmed by 5 bases and 9 bases, with 28 bases remaining between them. The V gene's germline CDR1 is SEHNR and CDR2 FQNEAQ (reference sequence). The CDR3 sequence: CASSPPGALLNVVAQYF. As DNA, the CDR3 is TGTGCCAGCAGCCCGCCGGGAGCCCTCCTCAACGTGGTGGCCCAGTACTTC.

Turning to this clone: A read error is likely, as this CDR3 ends without the conserved phenylalanine or tryptophan. The limits of the CDR3 on the DNA are not certain, so only TCRdb's listed CDR3 is given. The rearrangement links TRBV6-5 to TRBJ1-1; TRBD1, as called in the table, went unchecked against the DNA. Germline V gene lookup returns CDR1 MNHEY and CDR2 SVGAGI. The CDR3 spans 8 residues, counting both ends. CDR3 sequence reads: CASSRVQK.

This chain joins TRBV27 and TRBJ2-7, with TRBD2 matching over 8 bases. The CDR3 runs 19 residues. Germline-derived CDR1 and CDR2 are MNHEY and SMNVEV (reference sequence). The junction had 23 bases not matched to a gene; V was cut back by 7 bases and J by 3 bases. The CDR3 coding sequence is TGTGCCAGCATGACTAGAGATAGCGGGAACACGTTGGCAGTCTACGAGCAGTACTTC. Protein: CASMTRDSGNTLAVYEQYF.

This rearrangement joins TRBV7-2 to TRBJ2-5; D is ambiguous. The CDR3 contains 13 residues. The V end was cut by 2 bases, the J end by 5 bases, with 9 bases between. Germline CDR1 SGHTA, CDR2 FQGNSA. In DNA form, the CDR3 reads TGTGCCAGCAGCTTAAGGAGTGCGGAGACCCAGTACTTC. As protein: CASSLRSAETQYF.